A selection of T cell receptor beta chains follows, all from one sample in a study of blood T cells in healthy people across ages. TCRdb passed the 5' RACE reads through MiXCR, listing each CDR3 protein once. Seen here are about 1.5 million distinct CDR3 sequences, approximately 42% observed once, and the top ten hold just over 4%. Material for sequencing was blood. Receptors originate from a young woman in good health. Both conserved end residues are part of each CDR3. The order of the fields is J gene, D gene, clone size, CDR3 length, V gene, CDR3 protein, CDR3 DNA. The D gene is left open where the match is weak. Size is stated for part of the rows, as once, few or many counts, or as a class when the clone is expanded.

>TRBJ2-1|.|many|16|TRBV4-1
CASSVPGVVWNNEQFF
TGCGCCAGCAGCGTTCCCGGAGTGGTTTGGAACAATGAGCAGTTCTTC
>TRBJ2-3|TRBD2|.|14|TRBV20-1
CSAGLGWFGDTQYF
TGCAGTGCGGGACTAGGGTGGTTTGGAGATACGCAGTATTTT
>TRBJ2-3|.|many|16|TRBV12-3/TRBV12-4
CASSLTRDGRGDTQYF
TGTGCCAGCAGTTTAACCCGGGACGGCCGAGGGGATACGCAGTATTTT
>TRBJ1-2|.|.|15|TRBV5-1
CASSLGDREAYGYTF
TGCGCCAGCAGCTTGGGCGATCGGGAGGCCTATGGCTACACCTTC
>TRBJ2-5|TRBD2|.|15|TRBV7-9
CASNLIGLAEETQYF
TGTGCCAGCAACCTAATCGGACTAGCGGAAGAGACCCAGTACTTC
>TRBJ1-4|.|few|12|TRBV2
CASTRIGEKLFF
TGTGCCAGCACCCGGATCGGTGAAAAACTGTTTTTT
>TRBJ2-7|.|few|13|TRBV10-3
CAIRTGSGNEQYF
TGTGCCATCAGGACAGGTAGTGGGAACGAGCAGTACTTC
>TRBJ2-2|.|few|14|TRBV6-2/TRBV6-3
CASRTAGFTGELFF
TGTGCCAGCAGAACCGCAGGGTTCACCGGGGAGCTGTTTTTT
>TRBJ2-1|.|.|16|TRBV7-2
CASSSRAGNSYNEQFF
TGTGCCAGCAGCTCTAGGGCGGGGAATTCCTACAATGAGCAGTTCTTC
>TRBJ2-1|TRBD2|few|16|TRBV27
CASSFSGTSETYEQFF
TGTGCCAGCAGTTTCTCCGGGACTAGCGAGACGTATGAGCAGTTCTTC
>TRBJ1-2|.|.|13|TRBV29-1
CSVAPGLNYGYTF
TGCAGCGTAGCCCCAGGACTAAACTATGGCTACACCTTC
>TRBJ2-7|TRBD2|.|17|TRBV6-2/TRBV6-3
CASGTRSGGASYNEQYF
TGTGCCAGCGGAACCCGTAGCGGGGGGGCCTCCTACAATGAGCAGTACTTC
>TRBJ1-3|TRBD1|.|14|TRBV12-3/TRBV12-4
CASSFRDRGNTIYF
TGTGCCAGCAGTTTCCGGGACAGGGGAAACACCATATATTTT
>TRBJ2-6|.|once|15|TRBV3-1
CASSLHGAGANVLTF
TGTGCCAGCAGCCTTCACGGGGCTGGGGCCAACGTCCTGACTTTC
>TRBJ1-2|.|.|13|TRBV11-2
CASSSLLNYGYTF
TGTGCCAGCAGCTCACTACTGAACTATGGCTACACCTTC
>TRBJ1-1|.|many|14|TRBV6-4
CASSPDGENTEAFF
TGTGCCAGCAGCCCCGACGGAGAGAACACTGAAGCTTTCTTT
>TRBJ2-5|.|many|14|TRBV5-1
CASSGEGHGETQYF
TGCGCCAGCAGCGGAGAGGGACATGGGGAGACCCAGTACTTC
>TRBJ2-1|TRBD1|few|13|TRBV29-1
CSVSGQSYNEQFF
TGCAGCGTTTCGGGACAGTCCTACAATGAGCAGTTCTTC
>TRBJ2-5|TRBD2|.|17|TRBV13
CASSLGLAGGYQETQYF
TGTGCCAGCAGCTTGGGACTAGCGGGAGGGTACCAAGAGACCCAGTACTTC
>TRBJ2-4|TRBD2|once|12|TRBV20-1
CSARWASGEQYF
TGCAGTGCTAGGTGGGCTAGCGGGGAGCAGTACTTC
>TRBJ2-5|.|.|14|TRBV20-1
CSAEGAVQRDEQYF
TGCAGTGCCGAGGGAGCCGTCCAGCGCGATGAGCAGTACTTC
>TRBJ2-3|.|.|14|TRBV28
CASSFRGAADTQYF
TGTGCCAGCAGTTTTAGGGGGGCAGCAGATACGCAGTATTTT
>TRBJ1-5|.|few|15|TRBV4-2
CASSQDVGGGQPQHF
TGTGCCAGCAGCCAAGATGTGGGGGGTGGTCAGCCCCAGCATTTT
>TRBJ2-7|TRBD1|.|13|TRBV12-5
CASALDRAYEQYF
TGTGCTAGTGCCTTGGACAGGGCCTACGAGCAGTACTTC
>TRBJ2-1|TRBD2|many|15|TRBV4-3
CASTRGGRSYNEQFF
TGCGCCAGCACCCGGGGGGGCCGTTCCTACAATGAGCAGTTCTTC
>TRBJ2-1|.|.|16|TRBV27
CANSLSIVEAFNEQFF
TGTGCCAACAGTTTATCGATTGTGGAGGCGTTCAATGAGCAGTTCTTC
>TRBJ1-2|TRBD1|.|15|TRBV10-3
CAIRETGGANYGYTF
TGTGCCATCAGAGAAACAGGGGGCGCGAACTATGGCTACACCTTC
>TRBJ2-7|TRBD1|.|15|TRBV20-1
CSAGPTGTGVYEQYF
TGCAGTGCTGGCCCAACCGGGACAGGCGTCTACGAGCAGTACTTC
>TRBJ2-3|.|.|14|TRBV4-3
CASSQDRQTDTQYF
TGCGCCAGCAGCCAAGATCGACAGACAGATACGCAGTATTTT
>TRBJ2-3|TRBD2|.|16|TRBV14
CASSHQPGLAHPTQYF
TGTGCCAGCAGCCATCAACCGGGACTAGCGCACCCGACGCAGTATTTT
>TRBJ2-7|TRBD1|few|13|TRBV20-1
CSASQGATYEQYF
TGCAGTGCTTCACAGGGGGCCACATACGAGCAGTACTTC
>TRBJ2-3|.|.|15|TRBV6-5
CASSMRTASTDTQYF
TGTGCCAGCAGTATGAGGACAGCTTCCACAGATACGCAGTATTTT
>TRBJ2-1|.|few|15|TRBV12-3/TRBV12-4
CASSFPGPSYNEQFF
TGTGCCAGCAGTTTTCCAGGGCCTTCCTACAATGAGCAGTTCTTC
>TRBJ2-2|.|.|16|TRBV10-3
CAISEIPPLHTGELFF
TGTGCCATCAGTGAAATTCCGCCGTTACACACCGGGGAGCTGTTTTTT